Here is one T cell receptor beta chain with its context. The CDR3 length is 19 residues. The data derive from a study of chemoradiotherapy in HPV16-positive cancers. Profiling relied on immunoSEQ multiplex PCR, and the TCRdb table lists in-frame clones only, not all of them. The sample contains approximately 12,000 clones, around 81% of which appear only once. This receptor was obtained from a human donor with HPV-associated anogenital cancer. The sample here was taken from a patient who underwent chemoradiotherapy. The chain employs TRBV21-1 and TRBJ2-2; the table's D gene call, TRBD1, was not cross checked with the DNA. TRBV21-1 is an annotated pseudogene. The CDR3 protein is CASSSRDRGLWVNTGELFF. CDR3 bases: TGTGCCAGCAGCAGCCGGGACAGGGGGCTATGGGTTAACACCGGGGAGCTGTTTTTT.